These 26 T cell receptor beta chains were all obtained from the same sample, sequenced in a study of regulatory T cells in long-lasting Graves disease. Indicated time point: newly diagnosed GD, antithyroid drugs for less than 3 months. PBMC-derived RNA was used for the TCR library. CDR3 regions were amplified by Arm-PCR using iRepertoire HTBI primers to build TCR beta libraries. TCRdb recomputed calls from the multiplex PCR reads with MiXCR, one row per CDR3 protein. This sample yields over 350,000 distinct CDR3 sequences, of which approximately 14% are seen a single time; over 15% belongs to the top ten. The sample was also linked to a second study, of T cells in Graves' hyperthyroidism and ophthalmopathy.

The sample was peripheral blood mononuclear cells (PBMCs), taken at new diagnosis, from a patient treated with antithyroid drugs. The receptor source for this set is a woman aged 45-60 years with Graves disease.

The sample holds many counts of this clonotype. J is TRBJ2-3 and V is TRBV3-1, with 8 nucleotides matching TRBD2. This CDR3 is built from 14 residues. Germline-derived CDR1 and CDR2 are LGHDT and YNNKEL (reference sequence). V shed 4 bases and J 6 bases; nucleotides not matched to a gene: 6. The CDR3 DNA reads TGTGCCAGCAGCCGCGGGCGGGAGGTGGATACGCAGTATTTT. Its translation is CASSRGREVDTQYF.

On this clonotype itself: At one of its ends the junction is not consistent with the germline gene, which may arise from a read error. The chain recombines TRBV6-1 with TRBJ2-1; D is possibly TRBD1 or TRBD2 (5 bases each). The CDR3 is 16 amino acids. CDR1 MNHNS and CDR2 SASEGT come from the germline V gene. The CDR3: CASSSPTEGSYNGQFF. The CDR3 coding sequence is TGTGCCAGCAGTAGTCCGACAGAGGGCTCCTACAATGGGCAGTTCTTC.

This clonotype showed up many times. The rearrangement uses TRBV10-2 and TRBJ2-7; 7 bases line up with TRBD2. CDR1 and CDR2 (germline): WSHSY, SAAADI. The CDR3 length is 13 residues. The V segment lost 6 bases and the J segment 5 bases; nucleotides outside the gene matches: 7. CDR3 loop: CASSRSGSDEQYF. The CDR3 DNA is TGCGCCAGCAGCCGTAGCGGGTCCGACGAGCAGTACTTC.

This clonotype appeared a few times. This rearrangement joins TRBV7-9 to TRBJ1-1, with D tentatively TRBD1 (5 bases). Trimming took 5 bases from V and 3 from J, leaving 13 bases between them. The germline CDR1 and CDR2 sequences are SEHNR and FQNEAQ (reference sequence). The CDR3 spans 14 residues. The CDR3 protein is CASSPKTRDTEAFF. The CDR3 coding sequence is TGTGCCAGCAGCCCAAAAACCAGGGACACTGAAGCTTTCTTT.

Remarks on this clonotype: This may be a read error: a much more frequent sequence differs by one nucleotide. The J gene is TRBJ2-1, the V gene TRBV28, with D uncertain. The V and J ends lost 6 bases and 5 bases respectively, with 11 bases between them. There are 13 residues in the CDR3. Germline CDR1 and CDR2: MDHEN and SYDVKM. The CDR3 DNA sequence: TGTGCCAGCAGCCCAGACCACCACAATGAGCAGTTCTTC. It yields the protein CASSPDHHNEQFF.

The CDR3 loop reads CASSVSQDITDTQYF. Written as DNA, the CDR3 is TGTGCCAGCAGTGTAAGTCAGGACATCACAGATACGCAGTATTTT. V gene TRBV2 combines with J gene TRBJ2-3; a possible D gene is TRBD1 (5 bases). Per germline, CDR1 SNHLY and CDR2 FYNNEI. This CDR3 comprises 15 residues. V gave up 4 bases and J gave up 2 bases, with 13 bases separating them.

This chain uses TRBV5-8 with TRBJ2-2, with unresolved D. V gave up 4 bases and J gave up 0 bases, with 19 bases separating them. The CDR3 totals 18 residues. Germline values: CDR1 SGHTS, CDR2 YDEGEE. CDR3 in amino acids: CASSALQTVTTNTGELFF. The DNA for the CDR3 is TGTGCCAGCAGCGCGCTACAGACCGTAACTACGAACACCGGGGAGCTGTTTTTT.

This clonotype was found many times. The genes are TRBV2 and TRBJ1-1, with a weak D call TRBD1 (5 bases). The CDR3 loop spans 13 amino acids. V was pared by 7 bases and J by 4 bases, with 13 bases between. CDR1 and CDR2 (germline): SNHLY, FYNNEI. CDR3 in amino acids: CASNEQGVTEAFF. The CDR3 DNA is TGTGCCAGCAACGAGCAGGGTGTCACTGAAGCTTTCTTT.

This clonotype was seen ten or more times. The chain joins TRBV4-1 to TRBJ1-4; D perhaps matches TRBD1 (5 bases). Trimming cost V 0 bases and J 6 bases, with 20 bases left between them. CDR1 MGHRA and CDR2 YSYEKL come from the germline V gene. This CDR3 has 18 residues. DNA of the CDR3: TGCGCCAGCAGCCAAGATTGGCCCCAGGGCCTGCAAGATGAAAAACTGTTTTTT. Translation: CASSQDWPQGLQDEKLFF.

This clonotype was detected only once. A much larger clone is a single base away; this may be a read error. The J gene is TRBJ2-2, the V gene TRBV25-1; 7 bases agree with TRBD2. The CDR3 sequence is 15 residues long. Germline V gene lookup returns CDR1 MGHDK and CDR2 SYGVNS. The CDR3 here is CASSTSEKNTGERFF. The DNA of the CDR3 is TGTGCCAGCAGCACTAGCGAAAAGAACACCGGGGAGCGGTTTTTT.

The chain combines TRBV3-1 with TRBJ2-1, with 9 bases that match TRBD1. The V and J ends lost 4 bases and 3 bases, in that order; junction bases with no gene match: 10. Germline loops: CDR1 LGHDT, CDR2 YNNKEL (reference sequence). The length of the CDR3 is 17 residues. This chain's CDR3 is CASSPGRRDRVYNEQFF. CDR3 bases: TGTGCCAGCAGCCCAGGACGCCGGGACAGGGTCTACAATGAGCAGTTCTTC.

V usage is TRBV4-2 and J usage is TRBJ2-7, with 7 bases aligning to TRBD2. Germline V CDR1 and CDR2: LGHNA, YNFKEQ. The V and J ends lost 0 bases and 2 bases, in that order; junction bases with no gene match: 7. This CDR3 has 16 residues. This chain's CDR3 is CASSQDEASGAYEQYF. CDR3 sequence (DNA): TGTGCCAGCAGCCAAGATGAGGCTAGCGGCGCCTACGAGCAGTACTTC.

In this sample, this clonotype turned up many times. The chain recombines TRBV28 with TRBJ1-5; 9 bases match TRBD1. The V and J ends lost 7 bases and 5 bases, in that order; junction bases with no gene match: 6. Germline loops: CDR1 MDHEN, CDR2 SYDVKM. The CDR3 consists of 14 residues. The CDR3 bases are TGTGCCAGCAACAGGGGGCAATTAGATCAGCCCCAGCATTTT. Its protein is CASNRGQLDQPQHF. The entire variable domain, with the rest obtained from reference TRBV28 and TRBJ1-5, is as follows: DVKVTQSSRYLVKRTGEKVFLECVQDMDHENMFWYRQDPGLGLRLIYFSYDVKMKEKGDIPEGYSVSREKKERFSLILESASTNQTSMYLCASNRGQLDQPQHFGDGTRLSIL.

In its sample, this clonotype was seen many times. The V and J genes are TRBV7-9 and TRBJ2-7; D not certain. Germline-derived CDR1 and CDR2 are SEHNR and FQNEAQ (reference sequence). Deletions cut 1 base from V and 2 bases from J, with 6 bases between. The CDR3 has 13 amino acids. The CDR3 DNA is TGTGCCAGCAGCTTAGATTTAACCTACGAGCAGTACTTC. Translated, it gives CASSLDLTYEQYF.

This clonotype was counted at least ten times. V and J are TRBV2 and TRBJ1-2; the D gene is possibly TRBD1 (6 bases). The CDR3 spans 14 residues. CDR1 is SNHLY and CDR2 is FYNNEI in the germline V gene. The V end lost 8 bases, the J end lost 4 bases, and 17 bases lay between the germline ends. CDR3 region: CASLMGAAGYGYTF. The CDR3 nucleotides read TGTGCCAGCCTAATGGGGGCAGCGGGCTATGGCTACACCTTC.

On this clonotype itself: This sequence may be a read error, since a much larger clone differs from it by one base. The rearrangement uses TRBV7-3 and TRBJ2-5, with TRBD2 identical over 10 bases. CDR1 SGHTA and CDR2 FQGTGA come from the germline V gene. This CDR3 has 13 amino acids. For the CDR3, the DNA is TGTGCCAGCAGCTGGACTAGCGGAGAGACCCCGTACTTC. This sequence encodes CASSWTSGETPYF.

Concerning this clonotype: A much larger clonotype is one base distant, so this may be a read error. V gene TRBV6-7 combines with J gene TRBJ2-1; TRBD2 agrees at 11 bases. TRBV6-7 is identified as an open reading frame with a role that is uncertain. The CDR3 is 20 amino acids. The V gene end was trimmed by 8 bases and the J gene end by 4 bases; junction bases not matched to a gene: 22. DNA for the CDR3: TGTGCCAGCGGTCCTACTAGCGGGAGAGGGTTTCGCGGTGGGTACAATGAGCAGTTCTTC. Translation gives CASGPTSGRGFRGGYNEQFF.

This clonotype has a count of ten or more. This chain links TRBV28 with TRBJ1-3, with D uncertain. In germline, CDR1 is MDHEN, CDR2 SYDVKM. Trimming took 6 bases from V and 2 from J, leaving 11 bases between them. The CDR3 has 14 residues. This CDR3 is CASSFGLAGNTIYF. The CDR3 region has the DNA TGTGCCAGCAGCTTCGGACTTGCTGGAAACACCATATATTTT.

CDR3 sequence reads: CASTGWGDEQYF. The DNA of the CDR3 is TGTGCCAGCACCGGTTGGGGGGACGAGCAGTACTTC. The V call is TRBV28, the J call TRBJ2-7; D may be TRBD2 (6 bases). The germline V gene has CDR1 MDHEN and CDR2 SYDVKM. Trimming shortened V by 7 bases and J by 5 bases, and 12 bases separated the two germline ends. The CDR3 has 12 residues. The full variable domain, rest sourced from reference TRBV28 and TRBJ2-7, is DVKVTQSSRYLVKRTGEKVFLECVQDMDHENMFWYRQDPGLGLRLIYFSYDVKMKEKGDIPEGYSVSREKKERFSLILESASTNQTSMYLCASTGWGDEQYFGPGTRLTVT.

This clonotype occurred a few times. V and J are TRBV28 and TRBJ2-5; TRBD1 agrees at 8 bases. The V segment lost 6 bases and the J segment 5 bases; nucleotides outside the gene matches: 11. Germline values: CDR1 MDHEN, CDR2 SYDVKM. This CDR3 is 15 amino acids long. The DNA for the CDR3 is TGTGCCAGCAGCTATGATGGACAGGGTCACGAGACCCAGTACTTC. Translating gives CASSYDGQGHETQYF.

In this sample, this clonotype turned up many times. DNA of the CDR3: TGTGCCAGCAGTGCAGGACAGCCCGGCACAGATACGCAGTATTTT. It yields the protein CASSAGQPGTDTQYF. The rearrangement joins TRBV2 to TRBJ2-3, with a weak D call TRBD1 (6 bases). This CDR3 spans 15 amino acids. Germline V lookup: CDR1 SNHLY, CDR2 FYNNEI. V shed 4 bases and J shed 1 base, with 12 bases lying between them.

As regards this clonotype: The junction differs from germline at one of its ends, possibly a read error. The V call is TRBV30, the J call TRBJ2-7; D not resolved. Germline V CDR1 and CDR2: GTSNPN, SVGIG (reference sequence). The CDR3 has 11 amino acids. The CDR3 sequence is CAWSSNYQQYF. The CDR3 nucleotides are TGTGCCTGGAGTTCCAACTACCAGCAGTACTTC.

The rearrangement links TRBV4-2 to TRBJ2-3; maybe TRBD2 (5 bases). The CDR3 spans 14 residues. CDR1 and CDR2 from the germline V gene are LGHNA and YNFKEQ. Trimming stripped 3 bases from V and 2 bases from J, with 9 bases between. CDR3 amino acids: CASSHLGDTDTQYF. CDR3 sequence (DNA): TGTGCCAGCAGCCATCTGGGAGACACAGATACGCAGTATTTT.

This clonotype was counted only a few times. V is TRBV4-1 and J is TRBJ1-1, with 7 positions matching TRBD1. Trimming at V came to 4 bases and at J to 0 bases, leaving 2 bases not matched to a gene. Germline V gene sequence: CDR1 MGHRA, CDR2 YSYEKL. The CDR3 runs to 14 residues. For the CDR3, the DNA is TGCGCCAGCAGCCGCGGACAGGTGAACACTGAAGCTTTCTTT. This gives the protein CASSRGQVNTEAFF.

The table lists this clonotype with many counts. The chain is built from TRBV3-1 and TRBJ2-5, with D possibly being TRBD2 (5 bases). In germline, CDR1 is LGHDT, CDR2 YNNKEL (reference sequence). V lost 0 bases and J lost 1, with 9 bases in between. The CDR3 has 15 amino acids. The CDR3 coding sequence is TGTGCCAGCAGCCAAGAGCGACTACTCCAAGAGACCCAGTACTTC. Translation: CASSQERLLQETQYF.

This clonotype was detected many times. This chain connects TRBV2 to TRBJ1-5; D may be TRBD1 (5 bases). Trimming left V 1 base short and J 4 bases short, with 14 bases between. The CDR3 runs 16 residues. CDR1 and CDR2 from the germline V gene are SNHLY and FYNNEI. CDR3 nucleotide sequence: TGTGCCAGCAGTGAAGTAGGGGCCAGATTAAATCAGCCCCAGCATTTT. It encodes CASSEVGARLNQPQHF.